This T cell receptor beta chain was observed in a study of cytomegalovirus exposure and HLA in healthy donors. With 60 Vbeta and 13 Jbeta primers, the PCR was carried out. The repertoire was sequenced with immunoSEQ multiplex PCR; TCRdb's copy has only in-frame clones and lacks some. In the table there are about 180,000 clones, 84% of which are singletons. Germline trimming cut 4 bases from V and 5 bases from J; bases unmatched to any gene: 14. The CDR3 consists of 18 residues. Germline V lookup: CDR1 SGHTA, CDR2 FQGTGA. The chain links TRBV7-3 to TRBJ2-7; 13 positions match TRBD2. Sequences were obtained from PBMCs. The source is a man younger than 45 in good health and CMV-seronegative. The CDR3 DNA reads TGTGCCAGCAGCTCCTACCGGACTAGCGGGAGCTCATTCCACGAGCAGTACTTC. Encoded protein: CASSSYRTSGSSFHEQYF.